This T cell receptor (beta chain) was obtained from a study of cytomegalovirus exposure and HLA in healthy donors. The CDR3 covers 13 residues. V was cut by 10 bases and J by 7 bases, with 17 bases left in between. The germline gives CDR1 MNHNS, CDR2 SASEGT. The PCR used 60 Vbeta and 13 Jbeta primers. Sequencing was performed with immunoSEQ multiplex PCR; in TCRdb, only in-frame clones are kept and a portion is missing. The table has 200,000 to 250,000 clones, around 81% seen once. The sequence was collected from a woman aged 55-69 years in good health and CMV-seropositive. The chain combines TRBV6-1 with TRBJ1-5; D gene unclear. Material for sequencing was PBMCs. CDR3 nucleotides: TGTGCCACCGAGGATATCAGAGGGCAGCCCCAGCATTTT. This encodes CATEDIRGQPQHF.